This is a list of T cell receptor beta chains from one sample in a study of T cells after yellow fever vaccination. TCRdb fed the 5' RACE reads into MiXCR, producing one record per CDR3 protein. Among a few hundred thousand distinct CDR3 sequences listed, approximately 8% were seen once. Sequences were derived from PBMCs, sampled around 45 days after the first yellow fever vaccination. The receptors come from a man between 18 and 29 years old who received the YFV17D yellow fever vaccine. The CDR3 runs from the conserved cysteine through the conserved F or W.

v_gene	j_gene	CDR3aa
TRBV5-1	TRBJ2-1	CASSLGSLGMNEQFF
TRBV7-2	TRBJ2-7	CASSSQGAVYEQYF
TRBV11-2	TRBJ2-5	CASSNDREGTQYF
TRBV6-5	TRBJ1-1	CASSFANTEAFF
TRBV10-3	TRBJ2-1	CAITSSSSGSYNEQFF
TRBV18	TRBJ2-1	CASAPDRQSYNEQFF
TRBV27	TRBJ2-2	CASSPGVKGGTGELFF
TRBV27	TRBJ2-2	CASSTPTGPGELFF
TRBV20-1	TRBJ2-7	CSAREGLGGYEQYF
TRBV4-1	TRBJ2-4	CASSQGGTSGGQNIQYF
TRBV5-5	TRBJ1-5	CASSPTEPLNQPQHF
TRBV4-3	TRBJ1-1	CASSQDEYSGNTEAFF
TRBV4-1	TRBJ1-2	CASSQDLAGAGGYTF
TRBV19	TRBJ2-3	CASSTRDRITDTQYF
TRBV20-1	TRBJ1-4	CSALDRAGDKLFF
TRBV4-1	TRBJ1-2	CASSQDEVRQSNGYTF